This T cell receptor (beta chain) was profiled in a study of blood T cell repertoires in COVID-19. Across the study: The United States, Italy and Spain supplied acute and convalescent COVID-19 samples.

Germline CDR1 is MNHEY and CDR2 is SVGAGI. V shed 0 bases and J 5 bases; nucleotides not matched to a gene: 9. This CDR3 is built from 16 residues. In the authors' workflow: Researchers report that nucleated cell counts were estimated from reference gene primer amplification. Generated by immunoSEQ multiplex PCR, the TCRdb table keeps only in-frame clones and is missing some. V and J calls and clone size follow that table, whereas D and trimming were derived from the DNA. This sample has roughly 410,000 clones, with 70% to 90% found just once. Sequencing was carried out using peripheral blood. This chain connects TRBV6-5 to TRBJ2-7, with 8 bases aligning to TRBD2. This receptor was identified in a man aged 35 to 55 with acute or convalescent COVID-19. Here the CDR3 DNA reads TGTGCCAGCAGTTACTCTTTAAGCGGGAGTAACGACGAGCAGTACTTC. This translates into CASSYSLSGSNDEQYF.